This T cell receptor beta chain was identified during a study of yellow fever vaccine responses in identical twins (dated by TCRdb to the late 2010s). Background on the whole study: In the study, vaccine-responding T cell clones were precisely tracked in identical twins. Beyond this particular receptor, the publication reports: The authors reported that the T cell response to vaccination in identical twins appeared partly convergent and partly personalized.

As concerns this clonotype: Its antigen remains unidentified. Per-nucleotide qualities are absent, and no much larger clonotype sits a single base away.

Libraries were prepared through RT-PCR. The data were produced on an Illumina HiSeq 2500. TCRdb cleaned the public reads at Q25 with fastp, built clones with MiXCR and kept in-frame beta chains. Identical CDR3 protein sequences are pooled into one entry, listed with their most common genes and DNA. Present in this sample are 20,000 or so distinct CDR3 sequences, roughly 72% of which were seen just once. Of the sample, roughly 2.7% is held by the ten largest clones. The CDR3 covers 15 residues, taking in both the cysteine and the phenylalanine. Just the 45-base CDR3 DNA is kept, in frame starting at base 1. The germline V gene specifies MNHNS as CDR1 and SASEGT as CDR2. Relative to germline, V is missing 6 bases and J is missing 0 bases, with 0 bases of the junction outside any gene match.

Material: T cells from blood (PBMCs), unsorted or a sorted subset (not recorded which), obtained before or after yellow fever vaccination (not recorded which). The sequence was obtained from a woman aged 18-29 years who received the yellow fever vaccine. Donor details come from another sample of the same person, matched by shared clones. The chain was built from TRBV6-1 and TRBJ2-1; a stretch of 12 junction bases matches TRBD2. The nucleotides are TGTGCCAGCAGGACTAGCGGGAGCTCCTACAATGAGCAGTTCTTC. Translated, it reads CASRTSGSSYNEQFF.